This TCR beta chain was recorded in a study of blood T cell repertoires in COVID-19. Assay: immunoSEQ multiplex PCR; the TCRdb copy retains only in-frame clones and omits some. The sample yields about 130,000 clones, 86% seen once. This CDR3 spans 12 amino acids. V was shortened by 5 bases and J by 6 bases, with 11 bases between the two germline ends. CDR1 and CDR2 from the germline V gene are SEHNR and FQNEAQ (reference sequence). This clonotype originated in a woman in her forties or fifties who had recovered from COVID-19. Sequenced: PBMCs or T cells enriched from blood (not recorded which). The chain couples TRBV7-9 to TRBJ2-7; perhaps TRBD2 as D (6 bases). Written as DNA, the CDR3 is TGTGCCAGCAGCCTCCCCGGGGGCGAGCAGTACTTC. Protein sequence: CASSLPGGEQYF.